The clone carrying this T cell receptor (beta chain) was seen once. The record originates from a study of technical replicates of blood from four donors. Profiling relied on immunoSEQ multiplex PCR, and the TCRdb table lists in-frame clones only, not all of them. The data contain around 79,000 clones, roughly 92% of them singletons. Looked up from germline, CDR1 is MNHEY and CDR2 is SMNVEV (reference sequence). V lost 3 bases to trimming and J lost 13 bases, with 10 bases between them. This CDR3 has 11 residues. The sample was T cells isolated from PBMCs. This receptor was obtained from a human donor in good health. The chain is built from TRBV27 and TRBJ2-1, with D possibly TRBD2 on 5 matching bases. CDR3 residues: CASSLPGIQFF. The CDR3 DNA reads TGTGCCAGCAGTTTGCCGGGAATACAGTTCTTC.